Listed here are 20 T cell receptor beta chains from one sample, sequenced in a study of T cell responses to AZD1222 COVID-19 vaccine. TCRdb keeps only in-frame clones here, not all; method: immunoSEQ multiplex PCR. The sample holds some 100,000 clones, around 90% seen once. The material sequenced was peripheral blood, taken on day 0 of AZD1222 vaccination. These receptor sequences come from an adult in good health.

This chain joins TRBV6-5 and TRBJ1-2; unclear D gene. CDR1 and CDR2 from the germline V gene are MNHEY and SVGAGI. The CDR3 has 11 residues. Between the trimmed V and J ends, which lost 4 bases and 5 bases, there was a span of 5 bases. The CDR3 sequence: CASSSNYGYTF. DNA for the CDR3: TGTGCCAGCAGTTCGAATTATGGCTACACCTTC.

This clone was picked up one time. The CDR3 spells CASSPFLAGGATEQYF. In DNA, the CDR3 is TGTGCCAGTAGTCCTTTTTTAGCGGGAGGGGCGACCGAGCAGTACTTC. V usage is TRBV19 and J usage is TRBJ2-7, with 11 bases fitting TRBD2. Germline CDR1 and CDR2: LNHDA and SQIVND (reference sequence). Germline trimming cut 5 bases from V and 6 bases from J; bases unmatched to any gene: 12. This CDR3 has 16 amino acids.

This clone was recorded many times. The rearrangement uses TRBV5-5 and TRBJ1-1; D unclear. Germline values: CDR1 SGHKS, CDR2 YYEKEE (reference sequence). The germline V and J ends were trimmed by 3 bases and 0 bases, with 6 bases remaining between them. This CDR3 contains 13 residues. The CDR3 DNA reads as TGTGCCAGCAGCTACTGGGTGAACACTGAAGCTTTCTTT. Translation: CASSYWVNTEAFF. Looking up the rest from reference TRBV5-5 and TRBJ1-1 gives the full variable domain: DAGVTQSPTHLIKTRGQQVTLRCSPISGHKSVSWYQQVLGQGPQFIFQYYEKEERGRGNFPDRFSARQFPNYSSELNVNALLLGDSALYLCASSYWVNTEAFFGQGTRLTVV.

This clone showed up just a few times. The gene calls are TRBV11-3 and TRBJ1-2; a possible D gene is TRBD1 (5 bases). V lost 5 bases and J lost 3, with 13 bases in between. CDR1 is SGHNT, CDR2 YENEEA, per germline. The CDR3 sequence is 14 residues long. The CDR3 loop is CASSPTPGHYGYTF. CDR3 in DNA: TGTGCCAGCAGCCCCACCCCGGGGCACTATGGCTACACCTTC.

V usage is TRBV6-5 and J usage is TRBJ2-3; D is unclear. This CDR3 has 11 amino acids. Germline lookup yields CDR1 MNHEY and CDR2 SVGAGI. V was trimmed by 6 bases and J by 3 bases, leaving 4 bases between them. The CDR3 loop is CASSNTDTQYF. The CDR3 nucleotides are TGTGCCAGCAGCAATACAGATACGCAGTATTTT.

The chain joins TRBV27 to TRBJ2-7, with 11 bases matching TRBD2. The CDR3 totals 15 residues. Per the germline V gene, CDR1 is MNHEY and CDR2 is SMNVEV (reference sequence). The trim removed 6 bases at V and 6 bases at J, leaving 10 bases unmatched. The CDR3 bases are TGTGCCAGCAGAAGTCTAGCGGGGGGAATCGTCGAGCAGTACTTC. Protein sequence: CASRSLAGGIVEQYF.

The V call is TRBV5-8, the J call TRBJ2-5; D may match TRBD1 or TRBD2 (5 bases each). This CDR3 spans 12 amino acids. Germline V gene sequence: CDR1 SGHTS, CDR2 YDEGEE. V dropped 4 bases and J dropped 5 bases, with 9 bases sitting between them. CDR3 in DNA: TGTGCCAGCAGCGGGGGTGGGGAGACCCAGTACTTC. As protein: CASSGGGETQYF.

CDR3 sequence reads: CASSLVVGIRAFF. The CDR3 region has the DNA TGTGCCAGCAGCTTAGTGGTGGGCATTCGAGCTTTCTTT. This rearrangement joins TRBV11-3 to TRBJ1-1; D is ambiguous. The V end lost 1 base, the J end lost 10 bases, and 13 bases lay between the germline ends. Germline CDR1 and CDR2: SGHNT and YENEEA. The CDR3 length is 13 residues. The full variable domain, with the rest looked up from reference TRBV11-3 and TRBJ1-1, is EAGVVQSPRYKIIEKKQPVAFWCNPISGHNTLYWYLQNLGQGPELLIRYENEEAVDDSQLPKDRFSAERLKGVDSTLKIQPAELGDSAVYLCASSLVVGIRAFFGQGTRLTVV.

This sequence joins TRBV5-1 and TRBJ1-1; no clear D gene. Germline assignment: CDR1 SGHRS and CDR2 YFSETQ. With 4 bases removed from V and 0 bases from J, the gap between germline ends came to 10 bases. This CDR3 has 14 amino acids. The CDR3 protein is CASSMTRLNTEAFF. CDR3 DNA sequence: TGCGCCAGCAGCATGACAAGATTGAACACTGAAGCTTTCTTT. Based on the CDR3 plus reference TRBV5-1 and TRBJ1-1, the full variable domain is KAGVTQTPRYLIKTRGQQVTLSCSPISGHRSVSWYQQTPGQGLQFLFEYFSETQRNKGNFPGRFSGRQFSNSRSEMNVSTLELGDSALYLCASSMTRLNTEAFFGQGTRLTVV.

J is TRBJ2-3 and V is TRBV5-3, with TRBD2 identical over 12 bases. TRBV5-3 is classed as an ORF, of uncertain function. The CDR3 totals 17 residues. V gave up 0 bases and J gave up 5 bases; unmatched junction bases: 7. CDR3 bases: TGTGCCAGAAGCTTGGAACTAGCGGGAGGATTAGGAGATACGCAGTATTTT. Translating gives CARSLELAGGLGDTQYF.

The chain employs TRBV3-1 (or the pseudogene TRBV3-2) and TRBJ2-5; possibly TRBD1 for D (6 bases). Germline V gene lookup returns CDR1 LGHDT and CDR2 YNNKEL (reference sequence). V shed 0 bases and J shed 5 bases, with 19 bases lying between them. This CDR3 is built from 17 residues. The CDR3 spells CASSQDRAVGAGETQYF. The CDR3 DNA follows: TGTGCCAGCAGCCAAGATCGAGCGGTGGGGGCTGGGGAGACCCAGTACTTC.

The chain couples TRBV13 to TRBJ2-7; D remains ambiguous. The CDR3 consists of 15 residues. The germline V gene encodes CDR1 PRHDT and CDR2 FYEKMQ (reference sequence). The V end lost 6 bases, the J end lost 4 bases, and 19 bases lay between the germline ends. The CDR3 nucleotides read TGTGCCAGCAGTCACCTTGGGGTGGATGGTTACGAGCAGTACTTC. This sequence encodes CASSHLGVDGYEQYF.

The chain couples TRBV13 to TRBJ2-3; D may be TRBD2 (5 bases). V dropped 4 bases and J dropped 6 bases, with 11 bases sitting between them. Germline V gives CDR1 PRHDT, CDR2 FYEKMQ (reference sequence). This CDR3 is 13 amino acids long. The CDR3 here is CASSSIRGDTQYF. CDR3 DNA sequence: TGTGCCAGCAGCTCCATAAGAGGGGATACGCAGTATTTT. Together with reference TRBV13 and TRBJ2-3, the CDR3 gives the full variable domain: AAGVIQSPRHLIKEKRETATLKCYPIPRHDTVYWYQQGPGQDPQFLISFYEKMQSDKGSIPDRFSAQQFSDYHSELNMSSLELGDSALYFCASSSIRGDTQYFGPGTRLTVL.

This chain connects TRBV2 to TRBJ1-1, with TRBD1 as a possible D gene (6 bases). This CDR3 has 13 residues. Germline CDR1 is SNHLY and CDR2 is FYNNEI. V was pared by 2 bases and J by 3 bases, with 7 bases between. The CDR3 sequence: CASSENRDTEAFF. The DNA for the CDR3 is TGTGCCAGCAGTGAAAACAGGGACACTGAAGCTTTCTTT.

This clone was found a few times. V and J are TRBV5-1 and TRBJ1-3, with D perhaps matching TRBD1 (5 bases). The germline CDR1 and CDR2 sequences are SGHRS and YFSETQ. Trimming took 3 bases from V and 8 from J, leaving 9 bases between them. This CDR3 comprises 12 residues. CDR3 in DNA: TGCGCCAGCAGCTCCGGGGGGGACACCATATATTTT. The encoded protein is CASSSGGDTIYF.

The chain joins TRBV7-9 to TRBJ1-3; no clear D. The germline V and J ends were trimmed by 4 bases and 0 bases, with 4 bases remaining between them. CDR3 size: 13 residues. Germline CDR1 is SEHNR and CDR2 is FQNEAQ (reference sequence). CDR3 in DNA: TGTGCCAGCAGCTATAGCTCTGGAAACACCATATATTTT. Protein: CASSYSSGNTIYF.

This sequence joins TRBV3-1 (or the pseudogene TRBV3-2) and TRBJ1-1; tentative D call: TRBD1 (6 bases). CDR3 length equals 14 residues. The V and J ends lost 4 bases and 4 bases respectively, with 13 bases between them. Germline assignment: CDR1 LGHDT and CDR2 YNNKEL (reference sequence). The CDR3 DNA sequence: TGTGCCAGCAGCCCCACAGGGTTTGGCACTGAAGCTTTCTTT. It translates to CASSPTGFGTEAFF.

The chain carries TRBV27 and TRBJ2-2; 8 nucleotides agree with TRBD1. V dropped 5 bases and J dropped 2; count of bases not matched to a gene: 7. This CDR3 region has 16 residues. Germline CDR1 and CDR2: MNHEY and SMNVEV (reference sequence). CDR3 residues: CASSARQGLNTGELFF. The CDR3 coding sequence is TGTGCCAGCAGTGCCCGACAGGGGCTAAACACCGGGGAGCTGTTTTTT.

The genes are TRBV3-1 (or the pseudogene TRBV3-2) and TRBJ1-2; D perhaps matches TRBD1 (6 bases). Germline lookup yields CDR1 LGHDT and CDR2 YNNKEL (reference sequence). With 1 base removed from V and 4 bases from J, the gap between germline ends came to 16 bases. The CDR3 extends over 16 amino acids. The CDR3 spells CASSQVLYRALYGYTF. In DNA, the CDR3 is TGTGCCAGCAGCCAAGTCCTATACAGGGCCCTCTATGGCTACACCTTC.

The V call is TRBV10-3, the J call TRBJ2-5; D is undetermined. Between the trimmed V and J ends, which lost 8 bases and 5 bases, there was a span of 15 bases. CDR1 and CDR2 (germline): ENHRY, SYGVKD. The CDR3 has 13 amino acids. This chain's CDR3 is CAIVSRPGETQYF. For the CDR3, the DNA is TGTGCCATCGTTTCTAGGCCGGGTGAGACCCAGTACTTC.